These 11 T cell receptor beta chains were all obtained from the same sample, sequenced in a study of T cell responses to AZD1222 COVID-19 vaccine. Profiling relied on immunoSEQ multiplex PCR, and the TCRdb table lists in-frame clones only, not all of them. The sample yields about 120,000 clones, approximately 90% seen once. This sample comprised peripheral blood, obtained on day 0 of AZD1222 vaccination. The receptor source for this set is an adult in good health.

CDR3 DNA sequence: TGTGCCAGCAGCCCCTTCCCCGGGAACGGCGGGTTAAATGAGCAGTTCTTC. It specifies CASSPFPGNGGLNEQFF. This chain uses TRBV14 with TRBJ2-1; maybe TRBD2 (5 bases). The CDR3 contains 17 residues. In germline, CDR1 is SGHDN, CDR2 FVKESK. The V end lost 4 bases, the J end lost 7 bases, and 23 bases lay between the germline ends.

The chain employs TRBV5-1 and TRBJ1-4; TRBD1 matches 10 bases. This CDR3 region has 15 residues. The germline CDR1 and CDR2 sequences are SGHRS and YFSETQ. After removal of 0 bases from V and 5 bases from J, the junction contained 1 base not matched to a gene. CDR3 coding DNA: TGCGCCAGCAGCTTGGAGGGACAGGGGAATGAAAAACTGTTTTTT. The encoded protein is CASSLEGQGNEKLFF.

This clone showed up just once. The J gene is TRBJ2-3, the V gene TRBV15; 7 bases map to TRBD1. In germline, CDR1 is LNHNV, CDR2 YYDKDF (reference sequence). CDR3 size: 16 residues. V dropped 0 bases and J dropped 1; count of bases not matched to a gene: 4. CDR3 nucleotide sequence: TGTGCCACCAGCAGAGATATACAGGGGCGCACAGATACGCAGTATTTT. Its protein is CATSRDIQGRTDTQYF.

The CDR3 DNA is TGTGCCAGCAGCACTGACAGCTTATATGGCTACACCTTC. Translated, it gives CASSTDSLYGYTF. The genes are TRBV12-3 or TRBV12-4 and TRBJ1-2; a weak D match, TRBD1 (5 bases). V was clipped by 6 bases and J by 5 bases, with 13 bases between them. The CDR3 spans 13 residues.

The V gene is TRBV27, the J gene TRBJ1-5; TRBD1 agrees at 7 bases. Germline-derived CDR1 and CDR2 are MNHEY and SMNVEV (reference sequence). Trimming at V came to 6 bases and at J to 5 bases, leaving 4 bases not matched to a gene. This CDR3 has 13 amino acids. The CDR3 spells CASRWDRHQPQHF. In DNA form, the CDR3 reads TGTGCCAGCAGATGGGACAGACATCAGCCCCAGCATTTT.

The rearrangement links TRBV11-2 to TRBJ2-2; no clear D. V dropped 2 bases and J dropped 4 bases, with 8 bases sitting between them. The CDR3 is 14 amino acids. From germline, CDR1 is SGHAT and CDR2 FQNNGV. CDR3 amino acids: CASSLIPLTGELFF. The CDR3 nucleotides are TGTGCCAGCAGCTTAATTCCCCTCACCGGGGAGCTGTTTTTT.

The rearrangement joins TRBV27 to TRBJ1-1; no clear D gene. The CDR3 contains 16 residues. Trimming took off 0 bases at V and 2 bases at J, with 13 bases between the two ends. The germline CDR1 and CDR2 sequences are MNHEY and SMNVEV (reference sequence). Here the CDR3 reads CASSLSLINLNTEAFF. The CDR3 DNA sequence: TGTGCCAGCAGTTTATCTTTGATAAACCTTAACACTGAAGCTTTCTTT.

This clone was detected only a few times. CDR3 in amino acids: CASSLGGFDTEAFF. CDR3 nucleotides: TGTGCCAGCAGCTTGGGAGGTTTCGACACTGAAGCTTTCTTT. V is TRBV5-4 and J is TRBJ1-1; D uncertain. V lost 0 bases and J lost 3, with 9 bases in between. Germline values: CDR1 SGHNT, CDR2 YYREEE (reference sequence). The CDR3 contains 14 residues.

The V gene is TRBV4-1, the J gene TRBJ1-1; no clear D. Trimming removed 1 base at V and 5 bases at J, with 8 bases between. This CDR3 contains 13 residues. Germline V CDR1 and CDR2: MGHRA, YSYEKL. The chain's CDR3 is CASSQVDVTEAFF. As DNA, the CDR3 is TGCGCCAGCAGCCAAGTGGATGTTACTGAAGCTTTCTTT.

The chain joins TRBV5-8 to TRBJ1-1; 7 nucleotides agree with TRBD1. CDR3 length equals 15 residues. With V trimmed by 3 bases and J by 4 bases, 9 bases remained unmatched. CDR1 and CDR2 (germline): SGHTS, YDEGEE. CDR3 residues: CASSWSDRVGTEAFF. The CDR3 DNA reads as TGTGCCAGCAGCTGGTCAGACAGGGTCGGCACTGAAGCTTTCTTT.

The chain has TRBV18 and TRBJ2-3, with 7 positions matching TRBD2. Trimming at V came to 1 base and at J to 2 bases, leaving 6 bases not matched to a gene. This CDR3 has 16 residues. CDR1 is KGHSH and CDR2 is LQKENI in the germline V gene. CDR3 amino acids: CASSPRQGGITDTQYF. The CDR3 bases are TGTGCCAGCTCACCACGGCAGGGAGGGATCACAGATACGCAGTATTTT.